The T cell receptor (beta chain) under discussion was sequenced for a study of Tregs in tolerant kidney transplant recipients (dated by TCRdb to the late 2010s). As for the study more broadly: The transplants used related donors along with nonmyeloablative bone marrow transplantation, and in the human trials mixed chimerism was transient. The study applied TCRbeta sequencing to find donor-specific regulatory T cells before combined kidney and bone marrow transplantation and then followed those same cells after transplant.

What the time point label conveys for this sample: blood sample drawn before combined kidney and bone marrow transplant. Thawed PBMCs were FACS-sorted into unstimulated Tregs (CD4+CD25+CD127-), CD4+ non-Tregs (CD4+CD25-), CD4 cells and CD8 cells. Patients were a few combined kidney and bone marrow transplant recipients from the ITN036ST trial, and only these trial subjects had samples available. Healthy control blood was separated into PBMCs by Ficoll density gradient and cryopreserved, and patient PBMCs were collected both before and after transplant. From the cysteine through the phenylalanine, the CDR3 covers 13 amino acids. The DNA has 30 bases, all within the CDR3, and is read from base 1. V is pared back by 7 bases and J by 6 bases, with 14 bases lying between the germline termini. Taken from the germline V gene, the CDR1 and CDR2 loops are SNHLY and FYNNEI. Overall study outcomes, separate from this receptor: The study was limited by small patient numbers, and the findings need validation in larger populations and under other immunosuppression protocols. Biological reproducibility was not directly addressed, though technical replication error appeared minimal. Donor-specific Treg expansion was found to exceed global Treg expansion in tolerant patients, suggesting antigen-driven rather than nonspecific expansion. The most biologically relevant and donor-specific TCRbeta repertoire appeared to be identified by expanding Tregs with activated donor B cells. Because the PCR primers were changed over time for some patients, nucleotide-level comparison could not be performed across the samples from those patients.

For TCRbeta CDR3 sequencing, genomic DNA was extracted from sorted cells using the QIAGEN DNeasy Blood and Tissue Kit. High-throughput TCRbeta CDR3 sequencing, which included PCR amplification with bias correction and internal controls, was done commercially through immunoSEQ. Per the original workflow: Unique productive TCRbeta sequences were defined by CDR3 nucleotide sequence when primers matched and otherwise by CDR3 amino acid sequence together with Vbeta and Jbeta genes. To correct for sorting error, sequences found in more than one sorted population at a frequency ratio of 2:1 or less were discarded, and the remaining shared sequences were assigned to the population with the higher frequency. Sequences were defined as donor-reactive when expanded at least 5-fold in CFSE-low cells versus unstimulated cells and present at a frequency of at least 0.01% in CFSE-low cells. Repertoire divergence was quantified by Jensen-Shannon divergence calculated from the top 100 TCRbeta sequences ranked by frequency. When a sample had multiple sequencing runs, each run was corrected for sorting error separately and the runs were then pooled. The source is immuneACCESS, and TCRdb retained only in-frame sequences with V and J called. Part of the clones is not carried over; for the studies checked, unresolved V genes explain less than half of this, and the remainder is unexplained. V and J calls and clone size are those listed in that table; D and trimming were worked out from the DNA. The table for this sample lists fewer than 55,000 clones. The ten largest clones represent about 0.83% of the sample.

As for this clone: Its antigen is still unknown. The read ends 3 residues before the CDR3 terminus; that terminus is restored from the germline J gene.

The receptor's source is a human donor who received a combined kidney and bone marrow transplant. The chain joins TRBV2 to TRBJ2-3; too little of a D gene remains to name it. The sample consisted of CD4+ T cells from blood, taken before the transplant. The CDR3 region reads CASKRGTSDTQYF. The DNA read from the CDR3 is TGTGCCAGCAAGCGAGGCACCTCGGATACG.